These T cell receptor beta chains were read from a single sample in a study of T cell repertoires in cytomegalovirus infection. For these TCRs, the target antigens are not known. In TCRdb, the reads were re-called with MiXCR into one record per CDR3 protein. In the table there are 44,000 or so distinct CDR3 sequences, about a fifth of which are singletons. This specimen consisted of CD8+ T cells from cultured PBMCs, obtained from culture after CMV antigen stimulation. These receptors all stem from a human donor in good health (CMV status not recorded). Some clones in this sample may be carry-over from other donors' samples. The CDR3 runs from the conserved cysteine through the conserved F or W. D genes are given only for firm matches. The size field is filled for only some rows; it gives once, few, many or a size class.

TRBV7-8	few	TRBJ1-5	15	TRBD1	CASSSHRGLDQPQHF	TGTGCCAGCAGCTCTCACAGGGGGCTGGATCAGCCCCAGCATTTT
TRBV28	few	TRBJ1-1	12	NA	CASNSADPEAFF	TGTGCCAGCAATTCGGCTGACCCTGAAGCTTTCTTT
TRBV2	NA	TRBJ2-1	11	NA	CASTDSDEQFF	TGTGCCAGCACAGACTCGGATGAGCAGTTCTTC
TRBV7-4	NA	TRBJ1-1	13	NA	CASSLSERTEAFF	TGTGCCAGCAGCTTATCAGAACGGACTGAAGCTTTCTTT
TRBV15	NA	TRBJ1-5	17	NA	CATSGFWTEYSNQPQHF	TGTGCCACCAGCGGATTTTGGACAGAGTATAGCAATCAGCCCCAGCATTTT
TRBV7-3	few	TRBJ2-3	20	TRBD2	CASSLPTSGGATSSTDTQYF	TGTGCCAGCAGCTTGCCGACTAGCGGGGGGGCGACTTCTAGCACAGATACGCAGTATTTT
TRBV7-8	NA	TRBJ2-3	14	NA	CASSSGLSTDTQYF	TGTGCCAGCAGCTCAGGCTTAAGCACAGATACGCAGTATTTT
TRBV10-3	many	TRBJ1-2	15	NA	CAINDGRGQNYGYTF	TGTGCCATCAATGATGGGAGAGGCCAAAACTATGGCTACACCTTC
TRBV14	few	TRBJ2-1	15	NA	CASTKEDYPYNEQFF	TGTGCCAGCACCAAGGAGGACTACCCCTACAATGAGCAGTTCTTC
TRBV12-5	few	TRBJ1-1	13	NA	CASGLVGQPAAFF	TGTGCTAGTGGTTTGGTAGGGCAACCAGCGGCTTTCTTT
TRBV19	NA	TRBJ1-1	12	NA	CASSRGLTEAFF	TGTGCCAGTAGTCGAGGTCTCACTGAAGCTTTCTTT
TRBV20-1	NA	TRBJ2-5	14	NA	CSASRLGALETQYF	TGCAGTGCTAGTCGGTTGGGGGCGCTGGAGACCCAGTACTTC
TRBV29-1	NA	TRBJ2-5	15	TRBD2	CSVEGFSGSWETQYF	TGCAGCGTTGAAGGATTTAGCGGGAGCTGGGAGACCCAGTACTTC
TRBV28	NA	TRBJ2-2	15	TRBD2	CASYGLAGYTGELFF	TGTGCCAGCTATGGACTAGCGGGATACACCGGGGAGCTGTTTTTT
TRBV4-1	NA	TRBJ2-5	14	NA	CASSQELARETQYF	TGCGCCAGCAGCCAAGAACTGGCTCGGGAGACCCAGTACTTC
TRBV27	NA	TRBJ2-1	15	NA	CASSSYKGPIDEQFF	TGTGCCAGCAGTTCCTACAAGGGTCCCATCGATGAGCAGTTCTTC
TRBV20-1	NA	TRBJ2-2	18	TRBD2	CSAREGVRAGGPSGELFF	TGCAGTGCTAGAGAGGGGGTTCGGGCGGGAGGGCCGAGCGGGGAGCTGTTTTTT
TRBV11-2	NA	TRBJ1-1	11	NA	CASIGGTEAFF	TGTGCCAGCATCGGGGGCACTGAAGCTTTCTTT
TRBV6-2/TRBV6-3	NA	TRBJ2-7	15	NA	CASSYSITSGYEQYF	TGTGCCAGCAGTTACTCGATAACAAGTGGCTACGAGCAGTACTTC
TRBV6-2/TRBV6-3	few	TRBJ2-2	18	NA	CASSYSGSRGQHTGELFF	TGTGCCAGCAGTTACTCTGGTTCCCGGGGACAACACACCGGGGAGCTGTTTTTT
TRBV2	few	TRBJ1-2	15	NA	CASTHAWGPNYGYTF	TGTGCCAGCACGCATGCTTGGGGACCTAACTATGGCTACACCTTC
TRBV29-1	NA	TRBJ2-7	12	NA	CSVERRGDEQYF	TGCAGCGTTGAGCGCAGGGGAGACGAGCAGTACTTC
TRBV11-2	NA	TRBJ2-1	15	TRBD1	CASSFRDRGYNEQFF	TGTGCCAGCAGCTTTCGGGACAGGGGTTACAATGAGCAGTTCTTC
TRBV7-2	NA	TRBJ2-4	15	NA	CASSRHSSDKNIQYF	TGTGCCAGCAGCCGACATAGTTCTGACAAAAACATTCAGTACTTC
TRBV7-2	NA	TRBJ2-2	11	NA	CASPFKGELFF	TGTGCCAGCCCTTTCAAGGGGGAGCTGTTTTTT
TRBV6-2/TRBV6-3	NA	TRBJ2-7	14	NA	CASSYRDPTYEQYF	TGTGCCAGCAGTTATCGGGATCCCACCTACGAGCAGTACTTC
TRBV7-2	few	TRBJ2-2	13	TRBD2	CASKAGGLRELFF	TGTGCCAGCAAAGCGGGGGGGCTCCGGGAGCTGTTTTTT
TRBV7-8	few	TRBJ2-3	15	NA	CASSPSVGSGDTQYF	TGTGCCAGCAGCCCAAGCGTAGGGAGCGGAGATACGCAGTATTTT
TRBV20-1	NA	TRBJ1-2	13	NA	CSARDWQTYGYTF	TGCAGTGCTAGAGATTGGCAAACCTATGGCTACACCTTC
TRBV6-6	few	TRBJ2-1	15	TRBD2	CASTKRGGMYNEQFF	TGTGCCAGCACCAAGCGGGGGGGAATGTACAATGAGCAGTTCTTC
TRBV7-2	few	TRBJ2-3	15	NA	CASSGWTDSTDTQYF	TGTGCCAGCAGCGGATGGACTGATAGCACAGATACGCAGTATTTT
TRBV27	NA	TRBJ2-1	15	NA	CASSLALERPGEQFF	TGTGCCAGCAGTTTGGCCCTGGAAAGGCCAGGTGAGCAGTTCTTC
TRBV6-2/TRBV6-3	NA	TRBJ2-3	16	TRBD1	CASSNADRGPGDTQYF	TGTGCCAGCAGTAACGCGGACAGGGGGCCGGGAGATACGCAGTATTTT
TRBV6-2/TRBV6-3	NA	TRBJ2-7	15	TRBD2	CASSYDGGSPNEQYF	TGTGCCAGCAGTTACGACGGCGGGAGCCCCAACGAGCAGTACTTC
TRBV7-8	medium-sized	TRBJ1-1	15	TRBD1	CASSLPGQGNTEAFF	TGTGCCAGCAGCTTACCGGGACAGGGGAACACTGAAGCTTTCTTT
TRBV6-5	NA	TRBJ2-4	17	NA	CASSYSKGNGPKNIQYF	TGTGCCAGCAGTTACTCGAAGGGCAACGGGCCCAAAAACATTCAGTACTTC
TRBV10-3	NA	TRBJ2-1	15	TRBD1	CAISERDSVNNEQFF	TGTGCCATCAGTGAACGGGACAGTGTAAACAATGAGCAGTTCTTC